These T cell receptor beta chains were read from a single sample in a study of cytomegalovirus exposure and HLA in healthy donors. Libraries were prepared by immunoSEQ multiplex PCR; TCRdb keeps only in-frame clonotypes and omits some of them. There are about 180,000 clones in the sample; just under 80% occur only once, and approximately 3.4% lies in the top ten. The sequenced material came from PBMCs. These receptors were taken from a woman aged 45-59 years in good health and CMV-seropositive. The CDR3 runs from the conserved cysteine through the conserved F or W. A D gene is named only where the DNA matches it firmly. The size entry is marked missing in some rows and otherwise reads once, few, many or a size class.

J gene | D gene | clone size | V gene | CDR3 protein | CDR3 DNA
TRBJ2-6 | NA | NA | TRBV19 | CASSIVSSGANGLTF | TGTGCCAGTAGTATAGTCAGCTCTGGGGCCAACGGCCTGACTTTC
TRBJ2-7 | NA | NA | TRBV5-4 | CASREGWRDEQYF | TGTGCCAGCAGAGAGGGATGGCGGGACGAGCAGTACTTC
TRBJ1-3 | NA | NA | TRBV19 | CASRDMGSGNTIYF | TGTGCCAGTAGGGACATGGGCTCTGGAAACACCATATATTTT
TRBJ1-6 | TRBD1 | NA | TRBV7-9 | CASSLTGERNSPLHF | TGTGCCAGCAGCTTGACAGGGGAAAGAAATTCACCCCTCCACTTT
TRBJ2-3 | TRBD2 | NA | TRBV7-9 | CASSLTSGSTDTQYF | TGTGCCAGCAGCTTAACTAGCGGGAGCACAGATACGCAGTATTTT
TRBJ2-7 | NA | NA | TRBV2 | CASSYSYEQYF | TGTGCCAGCAGCTATTCCTACGAGCAGTACTTC
TRBJ1-5 | NA | NA | TRBV10-3 | CAIKGQSNQPQHF | TGTGCCATCAAGGGACAATCCAATCAGCCCCAGCATTTT
TRBJ2-7 | TRBD1 | NA | TRBV10-3 | CAISERQGAYEQYF | TGTGCCATCAGTGAACGGCAGGGGGCATACGAGCAGTACTTC
TRBJ2-4 | NA | NA | TRBV13 | CASSPGDIAKNIQYF | TGTGCCAGCAGCCCAGGGGATATAGCCAAAAACATTCAGTACTTC
TRBJ1-1 | NA | once | TRBV9 | CASSESAVGPEAFF | TGTGCCAGCAGCGAATCCGCGGTAGGCCCTGAAGCTTTCTTT
TRBJ2-5 | NA | NA | TRBV6-1 | CASSDVGLPQETQYF | TGTGCCAGCAGTGATGTTGGACTACCTCAAGAGACCCAGTACTTC
TRBJ2-7 | TRBD2 | once | TRBV7-2 | CASSLEAGGPYEQYF | TGTGCCAGCAGCTTAGAAGCGGGGGGGCCTTACGAGCAGTACTTC
TRBJ1-4 | TRBD1 | NA | TRBV5-4 | CASSLQGTGAEKLFF | TGTGCCAGCAGCTTGCAAGGGACAGGGGCGGAAAAACTGTTTTTT
TRBJ2-7 | TRBD1 | NA | TRBV5-1 | CASSPGTGAPYEQYF | TGCGCCAGCAGCCCCGGGACAGGGGCACCCTACGAGCAGTACTTC
TRBJ1-1 | NA | NA | TRBV18 | CASSGGVNTEAFF | TGTGCCAGCTCGGGGGGGGTGAACACTGAAGCTTTCTTT
TRBJ1-2 | NA | NA | TRBV19 | CASSISEGNYGYTF | TGTGCCAGTAGTATCTCGGAGGGCAACTATGGCTACACCTTC
TRBJ1-1 | NA | NA | TRBV18 | CASSPPSGPLPNTEAFF | TGTGCCAGCTCACCACCCTCTGGGCCCCTTCCGAACACTGAAGCTTTCTTT
TRBJ2-7 | TRBD1 | NA | TRBV27 | CASSLNRGYEQYF | TGTGCCAGCAGTCTTAACAGGGGCTACGAGCAGTACTTC